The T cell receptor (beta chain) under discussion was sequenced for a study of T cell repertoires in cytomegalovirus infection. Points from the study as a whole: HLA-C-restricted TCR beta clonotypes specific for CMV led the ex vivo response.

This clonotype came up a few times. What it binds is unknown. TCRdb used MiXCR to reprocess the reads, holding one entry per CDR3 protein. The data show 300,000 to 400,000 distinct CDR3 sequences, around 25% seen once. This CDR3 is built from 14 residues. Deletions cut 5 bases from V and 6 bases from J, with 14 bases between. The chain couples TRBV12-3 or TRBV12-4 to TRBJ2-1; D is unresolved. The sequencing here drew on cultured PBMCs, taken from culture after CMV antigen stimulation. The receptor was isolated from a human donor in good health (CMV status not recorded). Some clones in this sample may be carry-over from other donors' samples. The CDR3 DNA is TGTGCCAGCAGTCCCCCGAACCGATCCAATGAGCAGTTCTTC. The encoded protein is CASSPPNRSNEQFF.